This TCR beta chain comes out of a study of early T cells in non-severe SARS-CoV-2 infection. V was cut by 0 bases and J by 2 bases, with 10 bases left in between. CDR1 is LNHNV and CDR2 is YYDKDF in the germline V gene (reference sequence). The CDR3 sequence is 15 residues long. Unique molecular identifiers (one per individual cDNA molecule) were attached. MiXCR, applied by TCRdb to the 5' RACE reads, yields one record per CDR3 protein. The table includes 20,000 to 25,000 distinct CDR3 sequences, less than 7.5% detected once. The gene calls are TRBV15 and TRBJ2-5; D unresolved. The specimen was whole blood, collected at baseline. The clonotype originates from an adult who was a healthcare worker with PCR-confirmed SARS-CoV-2 infection or an uninfected control (not recorded which). The CDR3 is CATSRDYEGQETQYF. The CDR3 DNA reads as TGTGCCACCAGCAGAGATTATGAAGGTCAAGAGACCCAGTACTTC.